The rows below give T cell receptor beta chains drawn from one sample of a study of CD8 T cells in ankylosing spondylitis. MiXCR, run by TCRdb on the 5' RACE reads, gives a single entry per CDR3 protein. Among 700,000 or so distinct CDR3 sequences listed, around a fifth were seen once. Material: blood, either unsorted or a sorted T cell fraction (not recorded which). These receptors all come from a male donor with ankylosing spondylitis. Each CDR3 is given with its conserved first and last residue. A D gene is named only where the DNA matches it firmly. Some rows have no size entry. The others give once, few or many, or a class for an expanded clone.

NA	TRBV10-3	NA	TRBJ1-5	TGTGCCACGTCTCCGGGACCCGGGTCGAGAGGGAATCAGCCCCAGCATTTT	CATSPGPGSRGNQPQHF
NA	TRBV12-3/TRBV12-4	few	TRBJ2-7	TGTGCCAGCAGTTTAGGCCCCGGGGGCCACGAGCAGTACTTC	CASSLGPGGHEQYF
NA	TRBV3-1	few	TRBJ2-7	TGTGCCAGCAGCCACCGGGGTATCGACGAGCAGTACTTC	CASSHRGIDEQYF
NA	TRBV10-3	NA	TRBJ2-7	TGTGCCATCACCGGGGGACCGTCCTACGAGCAGTACTTC	CAITGGPSYEQYF
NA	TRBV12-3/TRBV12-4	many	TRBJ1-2	TGTGCCAGCAGTTTCGCCGGGACGAGGGGCTACACCTTC	CASSFAGTRGYTF
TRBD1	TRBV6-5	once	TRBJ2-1	TGTGCCAGCAGTTACGGTACAGGGGGCGCGGATGAGCAGTTCTTC	CASSYGTGGADEQFF
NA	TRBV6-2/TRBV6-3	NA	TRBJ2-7	TGTGCCAGCAGTTACTCGGCGAGAACCTACGAGCAGTACTTC	CASSYSARTYEQYF
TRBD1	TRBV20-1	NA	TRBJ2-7	TGCAGTGCCCCGCCCGGGACAGGGTCCCACGAGCAGTACTTC	CSAPPGTGSHEQYF
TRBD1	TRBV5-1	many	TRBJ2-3	TGTGCCAGCAGTTTAGGGACAGCTACAGATACGCAGTATTTT	CASSLGTATDTQYF
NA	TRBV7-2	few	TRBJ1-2	TGTGCCAGCAGCTTACAACGGAATGGCAACACCTTC	CASSLQRNGNTF
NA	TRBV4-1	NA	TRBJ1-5	TGCGCCAGCAGCCAAGATCAGGGGCTGGGCAATCAGCCCCAGCATTTT	CASSQDQGLGNQPQHF
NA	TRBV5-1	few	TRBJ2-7	TGCGCCAGCAGCCCCGATTGGTACGAGCAGTACTTC	CASSPDWYEQYF
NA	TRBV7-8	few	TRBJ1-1	TGTGCCAGCAGCTTAGAGGGGCAGGTGGGGGACAAGAACACTGAAGCTTTCTTT	CASSLEGQVGDKNTEAFF
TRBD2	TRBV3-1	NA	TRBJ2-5	TGTGCCAGCAGCCAAGAAGCGGGGGGGTTCCAAGAGACCCAGTACTTC	CASSQEAGGFQETQYF
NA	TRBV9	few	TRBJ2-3	TGTGCCAGCAGCGTAGACCTGTTGGCAGATACGCAGTATTTT	CASSVDLLADTQYF
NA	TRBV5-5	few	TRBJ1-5	TGTGCCAGCAACCTGGAGGGACGCAATCAGCCCCAGCATTTT	CASNLEGRNQPQHF
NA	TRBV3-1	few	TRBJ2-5	TGTGCCAGCAGCCCAAAGGGAGAGACCCAGTACTTC	CASSPKGETQYF
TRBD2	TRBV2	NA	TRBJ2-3	TGTGCCAGCAGCGGGGGACTAGCGGAGTCAGATACGCAGTATTTT	CASSGGLAESDTQYF
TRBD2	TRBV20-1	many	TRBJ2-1	TGCAGTGCCTTCCATCCGGGACTAGCGAAGCAGTTCTTC	CSAFHPGLAKQFF
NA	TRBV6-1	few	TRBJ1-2	TGTGCCAGCAGAGAGGGGGTTCGACAGCCCTATGGCTACACCTTC	CASREGVRQPYGYTF
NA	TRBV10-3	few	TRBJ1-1	TGTGCCATCAGGGGTCGGGGTTGGGAGCCGAACACTGAAGCTTTCTTT	CAIRGRGWEPNTEAFF
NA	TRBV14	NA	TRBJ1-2	TGTGCCAGCAGCCAAGATAAGATAGGAGGGGACTATGGCTACACCTTC	CASSQDKIGGDYGYTF
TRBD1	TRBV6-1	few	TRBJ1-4	TGTGCCAGCAGCCGGGGGACAGGGGGAGATGAAAAACTGTTTTTT	CASSRGTGGDEKLFF
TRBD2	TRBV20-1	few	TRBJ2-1	TGCAGTGCTAAGATTAGCGGGAGCTACAATGAGCAGTTCTTC	CSAKISGSYNEQFF
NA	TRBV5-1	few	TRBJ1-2	TGCGCCAGCAGCTTGGAGCCGTTTTCGGTACAGGGCTATGGCTACACCTTC	CASSLEPFSVQGYGYTF
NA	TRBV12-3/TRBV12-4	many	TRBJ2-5	TGTGCCAGCAGTTTTGGGGACTCAGTGAAGACCCAGTACTTC	CASSFGDSVKTQYF
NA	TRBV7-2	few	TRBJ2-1	TGTGCCAGCAGCCCCTGGGGGGCCGCCCGGAATGAGCAGTTCTTC	CASSPWGAARNEQFF
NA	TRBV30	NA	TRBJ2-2	TGTGCCTGGAGTGTCCTCGGGTTGGGAGGGGAGCTGTTTTTT	CAWSVLGLGGELFF
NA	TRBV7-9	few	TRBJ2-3	TGTGCCAGCAGCTTAGTGTCGGACAAGACTAGCACAGATACGCAGTATTTT	CASSLVSDKTSTDTQYF
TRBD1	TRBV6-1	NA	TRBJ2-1	TGTGCCAGCAGTGACCCTCCGACAGGGGGTTGGAATGAGCAGTTCTTC	CASSDPPTGGWNEQFF
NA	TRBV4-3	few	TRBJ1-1	TGCGCCAGCAGCCAAGACGCTCAGGTTTTGAACACTGAAGCTTTCTTT	CASSQDAQVLNTEAFF
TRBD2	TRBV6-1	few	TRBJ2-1	TGTGCCAGCAGCCAGCCGGGACTAGCGGACAATGAGCAGTTCTTC	CASSQPGLADNEQFF
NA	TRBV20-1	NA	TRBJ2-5	TGCAGTGCCTTGGGGCCGACCCAAGAGACCCAGTACTTC	CSALGPTQETQYF
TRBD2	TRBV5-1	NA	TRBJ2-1	TGCGCCAGCAGCTTTGGACCGAGCGGGAATGGCAATGAGCAGTTCTTC	CASSFGPSGNGNEQFF
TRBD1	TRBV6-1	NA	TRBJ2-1	TGTGCCAGTTACTCGGGACAGGTCAACAATGAGCAGTTCTTC	CASYSGQVNNEQFF
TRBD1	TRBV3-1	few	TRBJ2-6	TGTGCCAGCAGCCCCCCGACAGGGTTTGGGGCCAACGTCCTGACTTTC	CASSPPTGFGANVLTF
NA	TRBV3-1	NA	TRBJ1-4	TGTGCCAGCAGTCAAAACCCAGGAACTGAAAAACTGTTTTTT	CASSQNPGTEKLFF
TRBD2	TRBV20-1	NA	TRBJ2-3	TGCAGTGCTAGCCTTCAGGGAGCGGGAGTAGTATATACGCAGTATTTT	CSASLQGAGVVYTQYF
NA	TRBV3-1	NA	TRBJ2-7	TGTGCCAGCAGCCAAGATTTGAGGAGCGACGAGCAGTACTTC	CASSQDLRSDEQYF
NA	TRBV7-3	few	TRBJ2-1	TGTGCCAGCAGCTTAAATAGTGCCGCGGGGAGCTCCTACAATGAGCAGTTCTTC	CASSLNSAAGSSYNEQFF